The clone carrying this T cell receptor beta chain was detected only a few times. The antigen is unknown. The data were taken from a study of T cell responses to AZD1222 COVID-19 vaccine. Notes on the study in general: The donor group comprised mostly white British people and more females; the analysis possibly underestimated clonal diversity. Regions 160-218 and 743-854 held dominance among vaccine-associated CD4 TCRs, which spanned spike. After the peak T cell response, and only then, were repertoires sampled. Rises in breadth and depth of Spike-specific TCRs came after two AZD1222 doses.

Sequenced by immunoSEQ multiplex PCR; TCRdb stores in-frame clones only, minus some. Of about 28,000 clones in the sample, just under 80% were seen once. CDR3 length: 15 amino acids. The trim removed 3 bases at V and 1 base at J, leaving 2 bases unmatched. The germline CDR1 and CDR2 sequences are MNHEY and SVGAGI. The material sequenced was peripheral blood, taken on day 0 of AZD1222 vaccination. The chain has TRBV6-5 and TRBJ2-3, with 9 nucleotides matching TRBD2. The origin of this receptor is an adult in good health. The CDR3 protein is CASSYRTSGTDTQYF. CDR3 nucleotide sequence: TGTGCCAGCAGTTATCGGACTAGCGGCACAGATACGCAGTATTTT.